The rows below give T cell receptor beta chains drawn from one sample of a study of T cell responses to AZD1222 COVID-19 vaccine. Profiled with immunoSEQ multiplex PCR; TCRdb holds only in-frame clones, not every one. The data show under 170,000 clones, 80% to 95% seen once. The specimen comprised peripheral blood, sampled 28 days after the second AZD1222 dose. The receptors were gathered from an adult who received the AZD1222 COVID-19 vaccine. The CDR3 runs from the conserved cysteine through the conserved F or W. The order of the fields is V gene, J gene, D gene, clone size, CDR3 DNA, CDR3 protein. The D gene is left open where the match is weak. Clone size is shown for a subset of rows, as once, few, many or a class of expanded clone.

>TRBV7-9|TRBJ1-4|TRBD1|.
TGTGCCAGCAGCTTAGTTGGACAGGAAAATGAAAAACTGTTTTTT
CASSLVGQENEKLFF
>TRBV10-3|TRBJ2-5|TRBD2|.
TGTGCCATTCTAGCGGGAAAGGGACAAGAGACCCAGTACTTC
CAILAGKGQETQYF
>TRBV6-1|TRBJ1-3|.|few
TGTGCCAGCAGTGAAGCGGCAGGGAGCTCTGGAAACACCATATATTTT
CASSEAAGSSGNTIYF
>TRBV2|TRBJ2-7|TRBD2|.
TGTGCCAGCTATACCGGACTAGCGGGGCCGGGACAGCCTTACTTC
CASYTGLAGPGQPYF
>TRBV7-9|TRBJ1-4|TRBD1|.
TGTGCCAGCAGCTCTCGGACAGGGGAAAATGAAAAACTGTTTTTT
CASSSRTGENEKLFF
>TRBV29-1|TRBJ1-1|.|.
TGCAGCGTTGAAGATGTAGGATACACTGAAGCTTTCTTT
CSVEDVGYTEAFF
>TRBV9|TRBJ1-5|TRBD1|.
TGTGCCAGCAGCGTAGGGACAGGGGATCGTCAGCCCCAGCATTTT
CASSVGTGDRQPQHF
>TRBV6-5|TRBJ2-7|.|.
TGTGCCAGCAGGTATACAGCTACCTACGAGCAGTACTTC
CASRYTATYEQYF
>TRBV5-1|TRBJ1-6|TRBD1|.
TGCGCCAGCAGCCTAGGGACAGGGGGGAGTTCACCCCTCCACTTT
CASSLGTGGSSPLHF
>TRBV6-1|TRBJ1-2|TRBD1|.
TGTGCCAGCAGTGTAGCAGGGGGCGCAGACTATGGCTACACCTTC
CASSVAGGADYGYTF
>TRBV7-6|TRBJ1-2|TRBD1|.
TGTGCCAGCAGCCCTTTGGGTGTGGGAACAGGGGATGGCTACACCTTC
CASSPLGVGTGDGYTF
>TRBV15|TRBJ2-5|.|once
TGTGCCACCAGCAGAGATCTACATTCCCAAGAGACCCAGTACTTC
CATSRDLHSQETQYF
>TRBV4-2|TRBJ1-5|TRBD1|few
TGTGCCAGCAGCCAAGAAGAGGGACAGGGAGACGGGAATCAGCCCCAGCATTTT
CASSQEEGQGDGNQPQHF
>TRBV24-1|TRBJ2-2|.|once
TGTGCCACCAGGGGGGGGGCGACCGGGGAGCTGTTTTTT
CATRGGATGELFF
>TRBV13|TRBJ2-1|.|once
TGTGCCAGCAGCCCACTTGGATGGGCAATGGGGCAGTTCTTC
CASSPLGWAMGQFF
>TRBV6-5|TRBJ1-5|.|.
TGTGCCAGCAGTTATTTGAGTAATCAGCCCCAGCATTTT
CASSYLSNQPQHF
>TRBV3-1/TRBV3-2|TRBJ1-4|TRBD1|once
TGTGCCAGCAGCCAGGGACGGGACAGCAATGAAAAACTGTTTTTT
CASSQGRDSNEKLFF
>TRBV10-3|TRBJ1-1|.|.
TGTGCCATCGGCGAACAACAGATGAACACTGAAGCTTTCTTT
CAIGEQQMNTEAFF
>TRBV19|TRBJ1-1|.|.
TGTGCCAGTAGTATTGGTACTGAAGCTTTCTTT
CASSIGTEAFF
>TRBV6-1|TRBJ1-2|.|.
TGTGCCAGCAGTGAAGGGGCCAGTGGAGCTAACTATGGCTACACCTTC
CASSEGASGANYGYTF
>TRBV11-2|TRBJ1-4|.|.
TGTGCCAGCAGCCGGTCCAGGGTTGGAACTAATGAAAAACTGTTTTTT
CASSRSRVGTNEKLFF
>TRBV5-8|TRBJ1-3|.|.
TGTGCCAGCAGCTTGGTGGGGGTCCGGGGCCCCCTAGCTGGAAACACCATATATTTT
CASSLVGVRGPLAGNTIYF
>TRBV5-4|TRBJ1-1|.|.
TGTGCCAGCAGCTTGGCGGAGAACACTGAAGCTTTCTTT
CASSLAENTEAFF
>TRBV11-2|TRBJ2-1|TRBD2|.
TGTGCCAGCAGCGTTAGCGGGAGGGCCGTTAAAGAGCAGTTCTTC
CASSVSGRAVKEQFF
>TRBV29-1|TRBJ1-5|.|.
TGCAGCGTTGCTGGGGGAGGGAATCAGCCCCAGCATTTT
CSVAGGGNQPQHF
>TRBV7-9|TRBJ1-1|TRBD1|.
TGTGCCAGCAGCGGACAGGGGAACACTGAAGCTTTCTTT
CASSGQGNTEAFF
>TRBV10-3|TRBJ2-1|TRBD2|.
TGTGCCATCGGGACTAGCGGAAGGGGAGAGGTTGAGCAGTTCTTC
CAIGTSGRGEVEQFF
>TRBV7-9|TRBJ1-1|.|once
TGTGCCAGCAGCTTAGCTACCGGTCCCCCCACTGAAGCTTTCTTT
CASSLATGPPTEAFF
>TRBV4-1|TRBJ1-6|.|.
TGCGCCAGCAGTCCGACGGGCCCTGATTCACCCCTCCACTTT
CASSPTGPDSPLHF
>TRBV5-1|TRBJ1-2|TRBD1|.
TGCGCCAGCAGTGACGGACAGGGGAACTATGGCTACACCTTC
CASSDGQGNYGYTF
>TRBV3-1/TRBV3-2|TRBJ1-1|.|.
TGTGCCAGCAGCCAAGATAGCAGGATGAACACTGAAGCTTTCTTT
CASSQDSRMNTEAFF
>TRBV5-1|TRBJ1-1|TRBD1|.
TGCGCCAGCAGCTTGGGCCAGGGGGTGGCTGAAGCTTTCTTT
CASSLGQGVAEAFF
>TRBV14|TRBJ1-1|TRBD1|.
TGTGCCAGCAGCCTGACAGGGTACACTGAAGCTTTCTTT
CASSLTGYTEAFF
>TRBV19|TRBJ1-1|TRBD1|.
TGTGCCAGTAGTCGACTCCGGGACAGTCGTCGCCTGAACACTGAAGCTTTCTTT
CASSRLRDSRRLNTEAFF
>TRBV5-1|TRBJ2-7|TRBD1|.
TGCGCCAGCAGCCAAGGGACAGGCACGAGGGTTTCCTACGAGCAGTACTTC
CASSQGTGTRVSYEQYF
>TRBV19|TRBJ2-2|.|.
TGTGCCAGTAGTATAGCCGGGGAGCTGTTTTTT
CASSIAGELFF
>TRBV5-1|TRBJ2-7|TRBD1|.
TGCGCCAGCAGCTTGGGTACAGGGGCCTACGAGCAGTACTTC
CASSLGTGAYEQYF
>TRBV10-3|TRBJ2-7|TRBD1|.
TGTGCCATCAGTGAGTCCTACAGGGGGATAGGATACGAGCAGTACTTC
CAISESYRGIGYEQYF
>TRBV5-4|TRBJ2-1|TRBD1|.
TGTGCCAGCAGCTTGGGAGGGGGCAGTGCTCGGAATGAGCAGTTCTTC
CASSLGGGSARNEQFF
>TRBV7-2|TRBJ1-5|.|.
TGTGCCAGCAGCTCCTTTAGCAATCAGCCCCAGCATTTT
CASSSFSNQPQHF
>TRBV27|TRBJ2-1|TRBD1|.
TGTGCCAGCAGTTTGTATGGGACAGGGGGTTATAATGAGCAGTTCTTC
CASSLYGTGGYNEQFF